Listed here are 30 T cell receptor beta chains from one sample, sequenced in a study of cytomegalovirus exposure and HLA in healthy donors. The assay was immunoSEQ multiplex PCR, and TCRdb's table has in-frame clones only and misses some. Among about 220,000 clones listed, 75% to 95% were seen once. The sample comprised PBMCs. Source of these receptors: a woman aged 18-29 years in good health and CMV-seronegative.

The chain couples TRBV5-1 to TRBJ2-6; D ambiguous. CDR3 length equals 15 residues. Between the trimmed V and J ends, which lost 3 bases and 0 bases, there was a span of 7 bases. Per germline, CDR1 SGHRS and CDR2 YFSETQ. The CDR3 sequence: CASSWALSGANVLTF. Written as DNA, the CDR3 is TGCGCCAGCAGCTGGGCTCTCTCTGGGGCCAACGTCCTGACTTTC.

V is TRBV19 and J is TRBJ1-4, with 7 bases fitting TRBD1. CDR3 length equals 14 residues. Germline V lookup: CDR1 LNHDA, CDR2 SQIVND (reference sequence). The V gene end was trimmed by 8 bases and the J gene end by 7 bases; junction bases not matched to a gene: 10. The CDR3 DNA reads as TGTGCCAGTCGGGGGACAGCCTCTTCTGAAAAACTGTTTTTT. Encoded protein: CASRGTASSEKLFF.

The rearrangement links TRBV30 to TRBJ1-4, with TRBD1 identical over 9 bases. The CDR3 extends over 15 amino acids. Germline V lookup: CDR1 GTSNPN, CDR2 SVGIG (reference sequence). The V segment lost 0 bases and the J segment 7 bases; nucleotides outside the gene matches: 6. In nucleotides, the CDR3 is TGTGCCTGGAGTGTACACAGGGGGCGGCTTGAAAAACTGTTTTTT. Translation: CAWSVHRGRLEKLFF.

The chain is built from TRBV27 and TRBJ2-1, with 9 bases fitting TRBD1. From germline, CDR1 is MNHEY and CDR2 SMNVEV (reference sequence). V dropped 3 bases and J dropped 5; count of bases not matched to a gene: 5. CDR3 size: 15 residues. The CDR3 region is CASSFRDRANNEQFF. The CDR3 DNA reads TGTGCCAGCAGTTTCCGGGACAGGGCGAACAATGAGCAGTTCTTC.

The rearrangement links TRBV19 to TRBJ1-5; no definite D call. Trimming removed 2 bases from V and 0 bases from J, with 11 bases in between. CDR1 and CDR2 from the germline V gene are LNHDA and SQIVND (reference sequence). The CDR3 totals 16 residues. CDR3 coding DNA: TGTGCCAGTAGTATATTCAGTCTTCATAGCAATCAGCCCCAGCATTTT. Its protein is CASSIFSLHSNQPQHF.

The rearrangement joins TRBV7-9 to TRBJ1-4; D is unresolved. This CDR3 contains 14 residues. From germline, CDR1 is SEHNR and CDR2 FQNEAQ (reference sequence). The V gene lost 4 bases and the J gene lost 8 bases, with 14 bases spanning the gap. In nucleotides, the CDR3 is TGTGCCAGCAGCTCGGACCCACGGGAGGAAAAACTGTTTTTT. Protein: CASSSDPREEKLFF.

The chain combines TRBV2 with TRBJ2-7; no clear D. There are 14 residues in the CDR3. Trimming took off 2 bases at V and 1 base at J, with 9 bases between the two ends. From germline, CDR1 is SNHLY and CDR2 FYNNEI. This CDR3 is CASSESGSSYEQYF. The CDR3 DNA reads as TGTGCCAGCAGTGAATCCGGGTCATCCTACGAGCAGTACTTC.

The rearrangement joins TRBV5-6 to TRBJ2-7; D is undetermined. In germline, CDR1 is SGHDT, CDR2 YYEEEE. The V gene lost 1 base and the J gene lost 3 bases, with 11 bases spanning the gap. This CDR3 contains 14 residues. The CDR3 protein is CASSLLGKFYEQYF. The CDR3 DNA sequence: TGTGCCAGCAGCTTGTTGGGCAAATTCTACGAGCAGTACTTC.

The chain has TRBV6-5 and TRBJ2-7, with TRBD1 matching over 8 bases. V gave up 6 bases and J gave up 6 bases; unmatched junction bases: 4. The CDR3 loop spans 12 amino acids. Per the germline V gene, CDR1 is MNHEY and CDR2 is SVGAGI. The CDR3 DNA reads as TGTGCCAGCAGGGACAGGGTCGCCGAGCAGTACTTC. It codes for CASRDRVAEQYF.

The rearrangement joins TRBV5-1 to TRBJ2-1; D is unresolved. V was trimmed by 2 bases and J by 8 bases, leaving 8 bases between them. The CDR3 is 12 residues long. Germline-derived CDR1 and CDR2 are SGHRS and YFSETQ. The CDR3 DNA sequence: TGCGCCAGCAGCTTTGTCCTACATGAGCAGTTCTTC. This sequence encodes CASSFVLHEQFF.

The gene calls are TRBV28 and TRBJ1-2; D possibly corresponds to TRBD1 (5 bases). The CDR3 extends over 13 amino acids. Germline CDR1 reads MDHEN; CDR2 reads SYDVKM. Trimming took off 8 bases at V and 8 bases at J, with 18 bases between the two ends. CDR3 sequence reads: CASRWGERHGYTF. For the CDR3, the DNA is TGTGCCAGCCGTTGGGGGGAGCGTCACGGCTACACCTTC.

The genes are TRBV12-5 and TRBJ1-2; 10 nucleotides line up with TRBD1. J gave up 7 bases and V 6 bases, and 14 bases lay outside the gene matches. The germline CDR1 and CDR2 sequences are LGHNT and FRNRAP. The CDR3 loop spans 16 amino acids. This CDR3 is CASGHGTGEVMGGYTF. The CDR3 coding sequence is TGTGCTAGTGGGCATGGGACAGGGGAAGTAATGGGTGGCTACACCTTC.

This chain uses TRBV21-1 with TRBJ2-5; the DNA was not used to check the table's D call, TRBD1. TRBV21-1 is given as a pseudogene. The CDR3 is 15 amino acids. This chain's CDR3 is CASSKFSDRDETQYF. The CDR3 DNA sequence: TGTGCCAGCAGCAAGTTCTCGGACAGGGATGAGACCCAGTACTTC.

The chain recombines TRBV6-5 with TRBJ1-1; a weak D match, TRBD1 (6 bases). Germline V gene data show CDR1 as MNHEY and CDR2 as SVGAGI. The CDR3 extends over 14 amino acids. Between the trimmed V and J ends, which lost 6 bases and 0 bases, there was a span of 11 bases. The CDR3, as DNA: TGTGCCAGCAGAGGCACAGGGTTGAACACTGAAGCTTTCTTT. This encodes CASRGTGLNTEAFF.

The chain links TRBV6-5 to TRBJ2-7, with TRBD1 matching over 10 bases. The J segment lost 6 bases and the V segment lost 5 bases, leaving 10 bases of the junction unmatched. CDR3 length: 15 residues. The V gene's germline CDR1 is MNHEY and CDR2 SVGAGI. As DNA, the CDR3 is TGTGCCAGCAGTGCTGGAGGGACAGGGGATTCCGAGCAGTACTTC. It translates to CASSAGGTGDSEQYF.

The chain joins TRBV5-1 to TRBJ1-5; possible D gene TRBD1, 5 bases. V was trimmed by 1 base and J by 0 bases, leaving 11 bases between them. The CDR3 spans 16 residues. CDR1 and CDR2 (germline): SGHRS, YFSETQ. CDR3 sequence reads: CASSLSGPYSNQPQHF. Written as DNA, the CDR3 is TGCGCCAGCAGCTTGTCAGGGCCCTATAGCAATCAGCCCCAGCATTTT.

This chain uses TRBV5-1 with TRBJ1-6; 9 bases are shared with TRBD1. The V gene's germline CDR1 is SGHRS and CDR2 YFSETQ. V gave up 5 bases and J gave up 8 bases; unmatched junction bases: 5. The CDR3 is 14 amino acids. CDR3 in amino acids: CASRRWTGDSPLHF. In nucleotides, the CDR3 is TGCGCCAGCAGGAGGTGGACAGGGGATTCACCCCTCCACTTT.

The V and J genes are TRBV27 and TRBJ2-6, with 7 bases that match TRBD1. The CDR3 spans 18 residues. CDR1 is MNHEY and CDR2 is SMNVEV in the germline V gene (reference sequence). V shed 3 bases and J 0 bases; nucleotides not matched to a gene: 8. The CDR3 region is CASSFQGRGISGANVLTF. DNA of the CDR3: TGTGCCAGCAGTTTCCAGGGCAGGGGGATCTCTGGGGCCAACGTCCTGACTTTC.

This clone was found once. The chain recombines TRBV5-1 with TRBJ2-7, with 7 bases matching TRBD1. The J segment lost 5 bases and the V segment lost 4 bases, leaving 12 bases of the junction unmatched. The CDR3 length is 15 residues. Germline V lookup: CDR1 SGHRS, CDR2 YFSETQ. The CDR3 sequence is CASSLIGQETNEQYF. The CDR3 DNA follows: TGCGCCAGCAGCCTCATAGGACAGGAGACCAACGAGCAGTACTTC.

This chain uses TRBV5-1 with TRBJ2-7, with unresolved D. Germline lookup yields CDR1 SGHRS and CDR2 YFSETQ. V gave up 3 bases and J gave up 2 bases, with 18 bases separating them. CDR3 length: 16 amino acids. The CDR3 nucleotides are TGCGCCAGCAGCTACGCCACCGACTTACCTCCCTACGAGCAGTACTTC. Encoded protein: CASSYATDLPPYEQYF.

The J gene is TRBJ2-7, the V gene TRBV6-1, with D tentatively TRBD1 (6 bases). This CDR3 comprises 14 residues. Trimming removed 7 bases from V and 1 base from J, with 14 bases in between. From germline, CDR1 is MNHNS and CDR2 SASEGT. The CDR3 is CASTENRASYEQYF. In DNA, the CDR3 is TGTGCCAGCACCGAGAACAGGGCTTCCTACGAGCAGTACTTC.

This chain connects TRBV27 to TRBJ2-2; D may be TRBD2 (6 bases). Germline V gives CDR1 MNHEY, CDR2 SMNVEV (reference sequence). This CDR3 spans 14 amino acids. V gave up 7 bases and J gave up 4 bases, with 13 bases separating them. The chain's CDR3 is CASTTGAPTGELFF. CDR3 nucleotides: TGTGCCAGCACAACGGGAGCCCCCACCGGGGAGCTGTTTTTT.

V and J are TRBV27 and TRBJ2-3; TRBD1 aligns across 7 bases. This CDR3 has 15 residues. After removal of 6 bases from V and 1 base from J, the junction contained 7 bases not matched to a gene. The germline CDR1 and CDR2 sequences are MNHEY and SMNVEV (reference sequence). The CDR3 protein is CASRIQGMGTDTQYF. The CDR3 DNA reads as TGTGCCAGCAGGATACAGGGGATGGGCACAGATACGCAGTATTTT.

DNA for the CDR3: TGTGCCAGCACCGAAGGGGGGGCGGGAGAGACCCAGTACTTC. This gives the protein CASTEGGAGETQYF. The J gene is TRBJ2-5, the V gene TRBV6-1; TRBD2 is a possible D gene (7 bases). V lost 7 bases and J 4 bases, leaving 16 bases between the germline ends. This CDR3 is built from 14 residues. The germline V gene encodes CDR1 MNHNS and CDR2 SASEGT.

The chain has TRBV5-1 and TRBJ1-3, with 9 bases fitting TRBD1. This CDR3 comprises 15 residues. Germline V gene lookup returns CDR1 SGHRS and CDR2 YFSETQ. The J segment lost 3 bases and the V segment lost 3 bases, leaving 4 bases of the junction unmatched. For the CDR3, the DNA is TGCGCCAGCAGCTGGACAGGGGATAGTGGAAACACCATATATTTT. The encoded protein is CASSWTGDSGNTIYF.

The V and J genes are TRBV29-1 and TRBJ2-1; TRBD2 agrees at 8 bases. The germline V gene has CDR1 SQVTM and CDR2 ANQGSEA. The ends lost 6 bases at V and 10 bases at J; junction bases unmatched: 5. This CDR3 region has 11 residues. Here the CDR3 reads CSVGLAGEQFF. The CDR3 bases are TGCAGCGTCGGACTAGCCGGGGAGCAGTTCTTC.

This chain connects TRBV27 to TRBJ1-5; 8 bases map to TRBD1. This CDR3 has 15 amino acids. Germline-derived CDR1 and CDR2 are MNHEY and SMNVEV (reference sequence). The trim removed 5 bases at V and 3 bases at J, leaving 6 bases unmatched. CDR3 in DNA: TGTGCCAGCAGTGCCGGGACAGGATCCAATCAGCCCCAGCATTTT. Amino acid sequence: CASSAGTGSNQPQHF.

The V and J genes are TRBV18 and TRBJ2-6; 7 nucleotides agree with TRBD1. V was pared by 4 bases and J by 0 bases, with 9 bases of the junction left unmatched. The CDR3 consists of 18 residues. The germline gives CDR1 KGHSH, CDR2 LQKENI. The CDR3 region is CASSLWDRPRSGANVLTF. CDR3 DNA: TGTGCCAGCTCACTTTGGGACAGACCTCGCTCTGGGGCCAACGTCCTGACTTTC.

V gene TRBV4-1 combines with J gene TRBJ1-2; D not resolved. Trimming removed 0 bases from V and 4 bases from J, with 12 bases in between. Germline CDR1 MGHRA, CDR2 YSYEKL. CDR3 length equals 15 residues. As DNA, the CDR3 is TGCGCCAGCAGCCAAGAAGCGGGGAATGGCTATGGCTACACCTTC. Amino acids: CASSQEAGNGYGYTF.

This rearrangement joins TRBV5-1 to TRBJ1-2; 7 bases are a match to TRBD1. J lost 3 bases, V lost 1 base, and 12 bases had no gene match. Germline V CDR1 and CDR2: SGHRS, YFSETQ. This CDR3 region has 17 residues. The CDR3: CASSLTAAAGGHYGYTF. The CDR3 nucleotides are TGCGCCAGCAGCTTGACGGCAGCCGCAGGGGGTCACTATGGCTACACCTTC.